This T cell receptor (beta chain) was sequenced in a study of T-cell reconstitution after alpha-beta-depleted transplantation in children. Library preparation (for TCRbeta) was performed with unique molecular identifiers. TCRdb re-derived calls from the PCR reads in MiXCR, one entry per CDR3 protein. Here the sample spans some 490,000 distinct CDR3 sequences, around 12% being singletons. The sample holds a few counts of this clonotype. The receptor's source is a human donor who donated a stem cell graft to a child with combined immunodeficiency. The sample consisted of PBMCs from the stem cell graft donor, taken from the stem cell graft.

CDR3 bases: TGTGCCTGGAGTGGTGGGACCTTCCCGGAGGACAATGAGCAGTTCTTC. This gives the protein CAWSGGTFPEDNEQFF. This sequence joins TRBV30 and TRBJ2-1; D is tentatively TRBD1 or TRBD2 (5 bases each). CDR1 and CDR2 (germline): GTSNPN, SVGIG (reference sequence). CDR3 size: 16 residues. Trimming shortened V by 1 base and J by 5 bases, and 18 bases separated the two germline ends.